This entry describes one T cell receptor (beta chain). This sample was included in a study of blood T cell repertoires in COVID-19. At the level of the study: Sites across the United States, Italy and Spain contributed samples from acute and convalescent COVID-19. Sources were T cells, B-cell-depleted T cells, or PBMCs; the material itself was cDNA or gDNA.

Trimming cost V 0 bases and J 8 bases; bases outside gene matches: 5. Germline V gene lookup returns CDR1 SNHLY and CDR2 FYNNEI. The CDR3 extends over 15 amino acids. Authors' analysis steps: Estimates of nucleated cell counts were drawn from the amplification of reference gene primers. The data were produced by immunoSEQ multiplex PCR, yet TCRdb's version contains in-frame clones alone and is incomplete. The V and J calls and clone size are taken from that table; D and trimming were inferred from the DNA. The table lists over 200,000 clones, approximately 90% of them singletons. V gene TRBV2 combines with J gene TRBJ2-2; the match to TRBD1 covers 8 bases. Sequenced material: peripheral blood. The clonotype originates from a woman between 18 and 30 years old who had recovered from COVID-19. The CDR3, as DNA: TGTGCCAGCAGTGAAGCGCAACAGGGGGTTGGGGAGCTGTTTTTT. Translating gives CASSEAQQGVGELFF.